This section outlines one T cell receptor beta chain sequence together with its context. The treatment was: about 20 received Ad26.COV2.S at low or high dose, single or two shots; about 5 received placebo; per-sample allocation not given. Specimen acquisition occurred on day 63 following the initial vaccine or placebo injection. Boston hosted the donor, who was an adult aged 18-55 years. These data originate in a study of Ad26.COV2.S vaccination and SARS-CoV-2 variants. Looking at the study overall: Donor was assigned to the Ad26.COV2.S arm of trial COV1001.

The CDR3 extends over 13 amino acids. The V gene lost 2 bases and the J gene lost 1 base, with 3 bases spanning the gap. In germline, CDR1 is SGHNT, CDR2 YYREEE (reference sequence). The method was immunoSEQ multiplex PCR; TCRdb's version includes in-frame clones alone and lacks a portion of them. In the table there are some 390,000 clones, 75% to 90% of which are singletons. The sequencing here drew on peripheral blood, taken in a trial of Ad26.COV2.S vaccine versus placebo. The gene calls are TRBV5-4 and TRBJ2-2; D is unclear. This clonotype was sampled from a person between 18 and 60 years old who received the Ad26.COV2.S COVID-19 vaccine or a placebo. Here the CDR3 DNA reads TGTGCCAGCAGCTTCCAGAACACCGGGGAGCTGTTTTTT. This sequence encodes CASSFQNTGELFF.